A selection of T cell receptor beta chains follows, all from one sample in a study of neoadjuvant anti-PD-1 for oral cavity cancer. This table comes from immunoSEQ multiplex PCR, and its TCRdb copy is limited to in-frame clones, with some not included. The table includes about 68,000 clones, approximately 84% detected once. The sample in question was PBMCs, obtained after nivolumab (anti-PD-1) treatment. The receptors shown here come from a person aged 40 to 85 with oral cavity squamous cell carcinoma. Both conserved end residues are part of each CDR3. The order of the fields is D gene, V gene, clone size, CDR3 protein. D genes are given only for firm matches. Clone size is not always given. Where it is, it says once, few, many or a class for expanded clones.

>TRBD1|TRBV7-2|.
CASSLKTGAQETQYF
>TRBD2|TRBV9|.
CASSVGAGVPGTQYF
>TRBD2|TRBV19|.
CASSISLAVQETQYF
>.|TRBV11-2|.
CASSPPAAAGYEQYF
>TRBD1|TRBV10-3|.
CAISGQDTNEKLFF
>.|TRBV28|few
CASSSLYTVRGNQPQHF
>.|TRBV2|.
CASLEDRRDGYTF
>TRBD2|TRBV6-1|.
CASSEPGLAAGELFF
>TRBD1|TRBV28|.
CASSSLLPWQGAGYEQYF
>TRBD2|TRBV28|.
CASSLWAGGQTGELFF
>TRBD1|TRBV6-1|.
CASRVPQGESGEQYF